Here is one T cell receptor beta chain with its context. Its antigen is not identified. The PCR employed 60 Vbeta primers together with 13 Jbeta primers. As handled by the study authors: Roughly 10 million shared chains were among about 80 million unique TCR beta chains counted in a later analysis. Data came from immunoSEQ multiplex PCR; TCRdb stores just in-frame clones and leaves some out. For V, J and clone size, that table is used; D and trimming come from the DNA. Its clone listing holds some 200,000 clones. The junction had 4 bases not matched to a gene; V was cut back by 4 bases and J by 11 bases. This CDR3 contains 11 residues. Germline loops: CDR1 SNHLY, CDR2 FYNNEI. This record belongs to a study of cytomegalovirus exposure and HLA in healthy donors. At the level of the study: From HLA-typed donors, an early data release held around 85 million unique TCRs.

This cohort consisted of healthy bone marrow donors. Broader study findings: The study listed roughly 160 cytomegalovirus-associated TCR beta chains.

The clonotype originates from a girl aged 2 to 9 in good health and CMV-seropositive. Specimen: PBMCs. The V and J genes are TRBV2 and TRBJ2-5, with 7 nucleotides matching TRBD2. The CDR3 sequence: CASSVGREQYF. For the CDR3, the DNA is TGTGCCAGCAGTGTGGGGAGGGAGCAGTACTTC.